These 12 T cell receptor beta chains share one sample of origin, sequenced in a study of control samples from healthy donors and cancer patients. Profiled with immunoSEQ multiplex PCR; TCRdb holds only in-frame clones, not every one. The profile covers about 98,000 clones, with about four fifths appearing a single time and 1.5% to 2% taken by the ten largest. The sequencing input was blood. Receptors were obtained from a man in his sixties in good health.

V gene TRBV5-1 combines with J gene TRBJ2-6; 8 nucleotides agree with TRBD1. The J segment lost 3 bases and the V segment lost 4 bases, leaving 3 bases of the junction unmatched. This CDR3 spans 15 amino acids. The V gene's germline CDR1 is SGHRS and CDR2 YFSETQ. The CDR3 reads CASSSDRGGANVLTF. The DNA for the CDR3 is TGCGCCAGCAGCAGTGACAGGGGTGGGGCCAACGTCCTGACTTTC. The full variable domain, its missing parts supplied by reference TRBV5-1 and TRBJ2-6, is KAGVTQTPRYLIKTRGQQVTLSCSPISGHRSVSWYQQTPGQGLQFLFEYFSETQRNKGNFPGRFSGRQFSNSRSEMNVSTLELGDSALYLCASSSDRGGANVLTFGAGSRLTVL.

The J gene is TRBJ2-1, the V gene TRBV30; TRBD2 matches at 14 bases. There are 20 residues in the CDR3. The germline V gene encodes CDR1 GTSNPN and CDR2 SVGIG (reference sequence). The trim removed 3 bases at V and 4 bases at J, leaving 17 bases unmatched. The CDR3: CAWSANTGLAGDLAYNEQFF. The CDR3 DNA is TGTGCCTGGAGCGCCAATACGGGACTAGCGGGAGACCTTGCGTACAATGAGCAGTTCTTC.

This sequence joins TRBV9 and TRBJ2-3; TRBD2 matches 7 bases. Trimming cost V 1 base and J 0 bases; bases outside gene matches: 8. Looked up from germline, CDR1 is SGDLS and CDR2 is YYNGEE. The CDR3 runs to 17 residues. The CDR3 region is CASSVSGGTHSTDTQYF. The CDR3 nucleotides read TGTGCCAGCAGCGTATCCGGGGGGACCCATAGCACAGATACGCAGTATTTT.

This clone was detected only once. V gene TRBV2 combines with J gene TRBJ1-1; D possibly corresponds to TRBD1 (5 bases). Germline lookup yields CDR1 SNHLY and CDR2 FYNNEI. The V end was cut by 10 bases, the J end by 5 bases, with 17 bases between. The CDR3 contains 13 residues. Here the CDR3 reads CATGQDLGTEAFF. Written as DNA, the CDR3 is TGTGCCACGGGGCAGGATCTGGGGACTGAAGCTTTCTTT.

V is TRBV6-5 and J is TRBJ2-7, with 11 bases aligning to TRBD1. Germline values: CDR1 MNHEY, CDR2 SVGAGI. The trim removed 7 bases at V and 5 bases at J, leaving 7 bases unmatched. The CDR3 sequence is 14 residues long. The CDR3 sequence: CASTRGTGGDEQYF. The CDR3 nucleotides read TGTGCCAGCACCCGAGGGACAGGGGGTGACGAGCAGTACTTC.

This clone has a handful of counts. The rearrangement uses TRBV3-1 (or the pseudogene TRBV3-2) and TRBJ2-1, with TRBD2 matching over 13 bases. After removal of 1 base from V and 4 bases from J, the junction contained 1 base not matched to a gene. This CDR3 comprises 16 residues. From germline, CDR1 is LGHDT and CDR2 YNNKEL (reference sequence). Written as DNA, the CDR3 is TGTGCCAGCAGCCAAGGGGGACTAGCGGGGTACAATGAGCAGTTCTTC. Amino acids: CASSQGGLAGYNEQFF.

Details on this clone: Other DNA sequences in the same sample also yield this CDR3. This chain connects TRBV4-2 to TRBJ2-5, with 7 nucleotides matching TRBD2. This CDR3 has 17 amino acids. Germline assignment: CDR1 LGHNA and CDR2 YNFKEQ. V was pared by 1 base and J by 4 bases, with 12 bases of the junction left unmatched. The CDR3 region has the DNA TGTGCCAGCAGCCAAGGGTCATCGGGCGGGGGTCGAGAGACCCAGTACTTC. Its protein product is CASSQGSSGGGRETQYF.

The chain joins TRBV11-2 to TRBJ1-4; maybe TRBD1 (6 bases). Trimming stripped 0 bases from V and 8 bases from J, with 13 bases between. Germline V gene sequence: CDR1 SGHAT, CDR2 FQNNGV. The CDR3 sequence is 15 residues long. The CDR3 loop reads CASSLDRGAGEKLFF. CDR3 coding DNA: TGTGCCAGCAGCTTAGATCGGGGGGCAGGGGAAAAACTGTTTTTT.

The chain has TRBV13 and TRBJ2-3, with 7 positions matching TRBD2. CDR1 is PRHDT and CDR2 is FYEKMQ in the germline V gene (reference sequence). CDR3 length: 15 residues. J gave up 2 bases and V 5 bases, and 7 bases lay outside the gene matches. The CDR3 nucleotides are TGTGCCAGCAGCCCTCCCGGGGGGTTCACAGATACGCAGTATTTT. Its protein is CASSPPGGFTDTQYF.

The chain has TRBV13 and TRBJ2-5, with 14 bases matching TRBD2. The V gene's germline CDR1 is PRHDT and CDR2 FYEKMQ (reference sequence). Germline trimming cut 1 base from V and 0 bases from J; bases unmatched to any gene: 4. CDR3 length: 18 residues. The CDR3 DNA reads TGTGCCAGCAGCTTAGAGGGACTAGCGGGAGCTTACCAAGAGACCCAGTACTTC. Amino acids: CASSLEGLAGAYQETQYF.

The V and J genes are TRBV6-5 and TRBJ1-2, with TRBD1 as a possible D gene (6 bases). Trimming took off 0 bases at V and 7 bases at J, with 9 bases between the two ends. Germline lookup yields CDR1 MNHEY and CDR2 SVGAGI. The CDR3 contains 13 residues. The chain's CDR3 is CASSYSSGVGYTF. The CDR3 DNA reads as TGTGCCAGCAGTTACTCCTCAGGGGTTGGCTACACCTTC.

The genes are TRBV10-3 and TRBJ2-1; D is perhaps TRBD1 (8 bases). V was cut by 3 bases and J by 0 bases, with 12 bases left in between. This CDR3 region has 16 residues. Per germline, CDR1 ENHRY and CDR2 SYGVKD. CDR3 region: CAISEQGGTSYNEQFF. CDR3 DNA sequence: TGTGCCATCAGTGAACAGGGGGGGACCTCCTACAATGAGCAGTTCTTC.